These 19 T cell receptor beta chains were all obtained from the same sample, sequenced in a study of blood T cell repertoires in COVID-19. Measured with immunoSEQ multiplex PCR; TCRdb has only the in-frame clones, and not every one. This table has 130,000 to 150,000 clones, around 84% appearing once. Sequencing was carried out using peripheral blood. The receptors were sampled from a man aged 55 to 70 with active or convalescent COVID-19.

This chain joins TRBV3-1 (or the pseudogene TRBV3-2) and TRBJ1-6; D is uncertain. CDR1 and CDR2 (germline): LGHDT, YNNKEL (reference sequence). The CDR3 runs 15 residues. Trimming pared 0 bases from V and 3 bases from J, leaving 6 bases between. The CDR3 loop reads CASSQDSGYNSPLHF. DNA for the CDR3: TGTGCCAGCAGCCAAGATTCGGGCTATAATTCACCCCTCCACTTT.

In this sample, this clone turned up a few times. V usage is TRBV30 and J usage is TRBJ1-1; no definite D call. V was cut by 3 bases and J by 1 base, with 12 bases left in between. The CDR3 extends over 14 amino acids. Germline CDR1 and CDR2: GTSNPN and SVGIG (reference sequence). This chain's CDR3 is CAWRTSIANTEAFF. The CDR3 nucleotides are TGTGCCTGGAGAACGAGTATCGCGAACACTGAAGCTTTCTTT.

This CDR3 reads CATSEKAREPYNEQFF. As DNA, the CDR3 is TGTGCCACCAGTGAAAAGGCCCGGGAGCCCTACAATGAGCAGTTCTTC. The V gene is TRBV24-1, the J gene TRBJ2-1, with D perhaps matching TRBD2 (6 bases). This CDR3 is built from 16 residues. Trimming shortened V by 4 bases and J by 2 bases, and 14 bases separated the two germline ends. Germline assignment: CDR1 KGHDR and CDR2 SFDVKD.

This chain joins TRBV19 and TRBJ2-2; 8 bases agree with TRBD2. Losses at the gene ends were 6 bases for V and 5 bases for J; bases not matched to a gene: 11. CDR3 length: 16 residues. Germline V gives CDR1 LNHDA, CDR2 SQIVND (reference sequence). The CDR3 here is CASRNAGTSKTGELFF. In DNA, the CDR3 is TGTGCCAGTAGAAACGCCGGGACTAGTAAGACCGGGGAGCTGTTTTTT. Full variable domain (outside the CDR3, taken from reference TRBV19 and TRBJ2-2): DGGITQSPKYLFRKEGQNVTLSCEQNLNHDAMYWYRQDPGQGLRLIYYSQIVNDFQKGDIAEGYSVSREKKESFPLTVTSAQKNPTAFYLCASRNAGTSKTGELFFGEGSRLTVL.

In its sample, this clone was seen once. This chain joins TRBV5-6 and TRBJ2-3, with D unclear. Germline-derived CDR1 and CDR2 are SGHDT and YYEEEE. The CDR3 runs to 14 residues. V lost 4 bases and J lost 0, with 9 bases in between. The CDR3 DNA sequence: TGTGCCAGCAGCGAACGGTTCAGCACAGATACGCAGTATTTT. Residues: CASSERFSTDTQYF.

This chain joins TRBV18 and TRBJ1-5; D might be TRBD1 (5 bases). The CDR3 consists of 13 residues. Germline lookup yields CDR1 KGHSH and CDR2 LQKENI. Trimming shortened V by 5 bases and J by 7 bases, and 12 bases separated the two germline ends. The CDR3 here is CASSKGEGQPQHF. Written as DNA, the CDR3 is TGTGCCAGCTCAAAAGGGGAGGGCCAGCCCCAGCATTTT.

V usage is TRBV5-6 and J usage is TRBJ2-2, with D perhaps TRBD1 (6 bases). V lost 0 bases and J lost 5, with 17 bases in between. The germline gives CDR1 SGHDT, CDR2 YYEEEE. This CDR3 is built from 17 residues. In DNA form, the CDR3 reads TGTGCCAGCAGCTTGGGACCGACAGGCCTCCGGACCGGGGAGCTGTTTTTT. Protein product: CASSLGPTGLRTGELFF.

The rearrangement links TRBV7-9 to TRBJ1-3; 7 bases are a match to TRBD1. Germline CDR1 SEHNR, CDR2 FQNEAQ (reference sequence). The V gene end was trimmed by 2 bases and the J gene end by 4 bases; junction bases not matched to a gene: 8. CDR3 length equals 16 residues. CDR3 amino acids: CASSLLEGAGGNTIYF. The CDR3 bases are TGTGCCAGCAGCTTACTCGAGGGGGCCGGGGGAAACACCATATATTTT.

This clone was seen just once. The gene calls are TRBV24-1 and TRBJ2-2; 9 bases are shared with TRBD1. Germline V gene lookup returns CDR1 KGHDR and CDR2 SFDVKD. This CDR3 contains 16 residues. J was trimmed by 5 bases and V by 3 bases; bases with no gene match: 6. The CDR3 bases are TGTGCCACCAGTGATCCCGGGACAGGGTGGACCGGGGAGCTGTTTTTT. It codes for CATSDPGTGWTGELFF.

The gene calls are TRBV4-3 and TRBJ1-2, with D uncertain. In germline, CDR1 is LGHNA, CDR2 YSLEER. V dropped 4 bases and J dropped 4 bases, with 22 bases sitting between them. The CDR3 spans 17 residues. The CDR3 here is CASSPTYSGREIYGYTF. As DNA, the CDR3 is TGCGCCAGCAGCCCGACCTACTCGGGTAGAGAGATCTATGGCTACACCTTC.

The chain uses TRBV11-2 and TRBJ1-1; 10 nucleotides line up with TRBD1. The germline CDR1 and CDR2 sequences are SGHAT and FQNNGV. Trimming cost V 8 bases and J 1 base; bases outside gene matches: 16. The length of the CDR3 is 18 residues. CDR3 in DNA: TGTGCCAGCGCCGGCTGGGGGACAGGGGTGATGACGAACACTGAAGCTTTCTTT. Its protein product is CASAGWGTGVMTNTEAFF.

V gene TRBV24-1 combines with J gene TRBJ2-1, with D possibly TRBD2 on 6 matching bases. The CDR3 consists of 15 residues. The V and J ends lost 5 bases and 2 bases respectively, with 12 bases between them. Germline V gene data show CDR1 as KGHDR and CDR2 as SFDVKD. The chain's CDR3 is CATSARRETYNEQFF. The CDR3 DNA follows: TGTGCCACCAGTGCACGGAGGGAGACCTACAATGAGCAGTTCTTC.

Here the CDR3 reads CASKPRAGGATEAFF. The DNA for the CDR3 is TGTGCCAGCAAACCCCGCGCGGGGGGCGCGACTGAAGCTTTCTTT. This rearrangement joins TRBV2 to TRBJ1-1; possible D gene TRBD1, 6 bases. The CDR3 contains 15 residues. The germline V and J ends were trimmed by 7 bases and 5 bases, with 20 bases remaining between them. The germline V gene has CDR1 SNHLY and CDR2 FYNNEI.

The sample holds one count of this clone. This chain uses TRBV19 with TRBJ2-7, with 7 positions matching TRBD2. The CDR3 sequence is 14 residues long. Germline CDR1 LNHDA, CDR2 SQIVND (reference sequence). The junction had 10 bases not matched to a gene; V was cut back by 6 bases and J by 5 bases. The CDR3 loop is CASSPGGNVNEQYF. The CDR3 nucleotides are TGTGCCAGTAGCCCGGGGGGAAATGTCAACGAGCAGTACTTC.

This chain uses TRBV6-5 with TRBJ2-1, with 10 nucleotides matching TRBD2. CDR1 and CDR2 (germline): MNHEY, SVGAGI. The CDR3 contains 14 residues. J gave up 5 bases and V 6 bases, and 4 bases lay outside the gene matches. CDR3: CASRAGTSDNEQFF. Written as DNA, the CDR3 is TGTGCCAGCAGAGCCGGGACTAGCGACAATGAGCAGTTCTTC.

The chain joins TRBV7-8 to TRBJ1-2; maybe TRBD1 (5 bases). The germline V gene encodes CDR1 SGHVS and CDR2 FQNEAQ. V was trimmed by 5 bases and J by 4 bases, leaving 11 bases between them. CDR3 length: 13 amino acids. CDR3 region: CASSKTGFYGYTF. The CDR3 nucleotides are TGTGCCAGCAGCAAAACAGGATTCTATGGCTACACCTTC.

This clone has more than one count but fewer than ten. The V and J genes are TRBV11-3 and TRBJ2-1, with D maybe TRBD2 (6 bases). Germline assignment: CDR1 SGHNT and CDR2 YENEEA. Trimming removed 5 bases at V and 0 bases at J, with 11 bases between. The CDR3 consists of 15 residues. The CDR3 DNA follows: TGTGCCAGCAGCCCACCTAGCGTCTCCTACAATGAGCAGTTCTTC. As protein: CASSPPSVSYNEQFF. Together with reference TRBV11-3 and TRBJ2-1, the CDR3 gives the full variable domain: EAGVVQSPRYKIIEKKQPVAFWCNPISGHNTLYWYLQNLGQGPELLIRYENEEAVDDSQLPKDRFSAERLKGVDSTLKIQPAELGDSAVYLCASSPPSVSYNEQFFGPGTRLTVL.

V is TRBV28 and J is TRBJ1-1; D call uncertain. V shed 3 bases and J shed 10 bases, with 12 bases lying between them. Germline loops: CDR1 MDHEN, CDR2 SYDVKM. The CDR3 length is 12 residues. The CDR3 DNA follows: TGTGCCAGCAGTTTTACGAGTTTTGGAGCTTTCTTT. As protein: CASSFTSFGAFF.

V and J are TRBV7-9 and TRBJ2-3, with 9 nucleotides matching TRBD2. CDR3 length: 16 amino acids. V gave up 3 bases and J gave up 2 bases; unmatched junction bases: 6. Germline V gives CDR1 SEHNR, CDR2 FQNEAQ (reference sequence). The CDR3 reads CASSFTSGGPTDTQYF. DNA of the CDR3: TGTGCCAGCAGCTTTACAAGCGGGGGGCCCACAGATACGCAGTATTTT.